These 13 T cell receptor beta chains came from one sample sequenced in a study of control samples from healthy donors and cancer patients. Clones were sequenced by immunoSEQ multiplex PCR, and TCRdb holds only the in-frame ones, with some missing. The sample shows under 200,000 clones, and 2.2% sits with its ten largest clones. Specimen: blood. The origin of the receptors is a woman aged 25 to 39 in good health.

The V gene is TRBV5-1, the J gene TRBJ2-7; D perhaps matches TRBD1 (6 bases). Trimming removed 4 bases from V and 2 bases from J, with 13 bases in between. The V gene's germline CDR1 is SGHRS and CDR2 YFSETQ. The CDR3 totals 14 residues. The CDR3 here is CASSLRGQTYEQYF. In DNA form, the CDR3 reads TGCGCCAGCAGCCTACGAGGACAGACCTACGAGCAGTACTTC.

The J gene is TRBJ1-2, the V gene TRBV7-9; D is undetermined. Germline lookup yields CDR1 SEHNR and CDR2 FQNEAQ (reference sequence). The CDR3 runs to 12 residues. The V end was cut by 2 bases, the J end by 8 bases, with 9 bases between. The DNA for the CDR3 is TGTGCCAGCAGCTTACTCCAGAGGGGCTACACCTTC. Translated, it gives CASSLLQRGYTF.

The gene calls are TRBV12-3 or TRBV12-4 and TRBJ1-5; D ambiguous. The CDR3 covers 11 residues. Trimming stripped 3 bases from V and 6 bases from J, with 3 bases between. CDR3 bases: TGTGCCAGCAGTTTCGGTCAGCCCCAGCATTTT. Translation gives CASSFGQPQHF.

The rearrangement links TRBV25-1 to TRBJ2-1, with TRBD1 matching over 8 bases. With 1 base clipped from V and 5 bases from J, the junction kept 1 base outside the gene matches. This CDR3 contains 14 residues. From germline, CDR1 is MGHDK and CDR2 SYGVNS. CDR3 sequence reads: CASSEWGQDNEQFF. The CDR3 DNA sequence: TGTGCCAGCAGTGAATGGGGACAGGACAATGAGCAGTTCTTC.

According to its frequency, this clone is medium-sized. This chain connects TRBV3-1 (or the pseudogene TRBV3-2) to TRBJ2-1, with 15 positions matching TRBD2. This CDR3 contains 15 residues. V lost 4 bases and J lost 8; bases outside the gene matches: 3. Germline assignment: CDR1 LGHDT and CDR2 YNNKEL (reference sequence). The CDR3 DNA follows: TGTGCCAGCAGCCGGACTAGCGGGGGGGCAGATGAGCAGTTCTTC. Protein sequence: CASSRTSGGADEQFF.

The CDR3 region is CASRDSGGNTIYF. The CDR3 DNA reads TGTGCCAGCAGGGACTCCGGAGGAAACACCATATATTTT. The chain couples TRBV12-3 or TRBV12-4 to TRBJ1-3; the D is unclear. Trimming left V 6 bases short and J 4 bases short, with 10 bases between. This CDR3 contains 13 residues.

The V gene is TRBV3-1 (or the pseudogene TRBV3-2), the J gene TRBJ1-2, with D hard to call. V dropped 1 base and J dropped 0 bases, with 9 bases sitting between them. Germline CDR1 is LGHDT and CDR2 is YNNKEL (reference sequence). The CDR3 is made up of 15 amino acids. The CDR3 DNA reads TGTGCCAGCAGCCAAGGCCGAACGCCTAACTATGGCTACACCTTC. The encoded protein is CASSQGRTPNYGYTF.

The chain links TRBV28 to TRBJ1-2; TRBD1 matches 10 bases. Germline V gene data show CDR1 as MDHEN and CDR2 as SYDVKM. V lost 11 bases, J lost 8 bases, and 11 bases stayed unmatched. The CDR3 is made up of 13 amino acids. The CDR3 loop reads CAGKTGGGPGYTF. The CDR3 region has the DNA TGTGCCGGAAAGACAGGGGGCGGGCCAGGCTACACCTTC.

The chain uses TRBV30 and TRBJ1-1; D unclear. V was pared by 2 bases and J by 0 bases, with 1 base between. The germline gives CDR1 GTSNPN, CDR2 SVGIG (reference sequence). This CDR3 has 11 amino acids. The CDR3 DNA sequence: TGTGCCTGGAGTTTGAACACTGAAGCTTTCTTT. As protein: CAWSLNTEAFF.

J is TRBJ1-2 and V is TRBV7-2, with TRBD1 matching over 9 bases. Germline CDR1 SGHTA, CDR2 FQGNSA. The CDR3 is 16 amino acids. Trimming at V came to 5 bases and at J to 5 bases, leaving 12 bases not matched to a gene. In DNA form, the CDR3 reads TGTGCCAGCAGCGTCTCCGGGACAGGGAGGCGGTATGGCTACACCTTC. Translated, it gives CASSVSGTGRRYGYTF.

The chain has TRBV2 and TRBJ1-6; D is possibly TRBD1 (5 bases). The CDR3 has 15 residues. V was shortened by 4 bases and J by 9 bases, with 16 bases between the two germline ends. Germline V gene lookup returns CDR1 SNHLY and CDR2 FYNNEI. The CDR3: CASSAQGMRSSPLHF. For the CDR3, the DNA is TGTGCCAGCAGTGCCCAGGGTATGAGAAGTTCACCCCTCCACTTT. Combining the CDR3 with reference TRBV2 and TRBJ1-6 gives the whole variable domain EPEVTQTPSHQVTQMGQEVILRCVPISNHLYFYWYRQILGQKVEFLVSFYNNEISEKSEIFDDQFSVERPDGSNFTLKIRSTKLEDSAMYFCASSAQGMRSSPLHFGNGTRLTVT.

The chain uses TRBV28 and TRBJ1-2, with D perhaps matching TRBD1 (6 bases). V shed 6 bases and J shed 7 bases, with 12 bases lying between them. The V gene's germline CDR1 is MDHEN and CDR2 SYDVKM. The CDR3 is 12 amino acids. The CDR3 DNA is TGTGCCAGCAGGCAGGGGCTGGCTGGCTACACCTTC. As protein: CASRQGLAGYTF.

The V call is TRBV28, the J call TRBJ1-5; the D is unclear. CDR1 is MDHEN, CDR2 SYDVKM, per germline. There are 14 residues in the CDR3. Trimming pared 5 bases from V and 5 bases from J, leaving 13 bases between. The CDR3 loop is CASSPRREDQPQHF. The CDR3 DNA reads as TGTGCCAGCAGTCCGAGGAGGGAGGATCAGCCCCAGCATTTT.